The 23 T cell receptor beta chains below all came from one sample that was sequenced in a study of CD8+CD57+ T cells in acquired aplastic anemia. Patients who underwent sequencing had shown CD8+CD57+ cell expansion by flow cytometry. Investigators profiled TCR beta VDJ and CDR3 from genomic DNA template. Each CDR3 protein gets one entry after TCRdb re-called the reads with MiXCR. The sample contains about 58,000 distinct CDR3 sequences, roughly three fifths of which appear only once. The sequenced sample consisted of sorted CD4+, CD8+, or CD8+CD57+ T cells (not recorded which) from PBMCs. All receptors derive from a human donor with aplastic anemia.

This clonotype was counted a few times. The rearrangement joins TRBV3-1 to TRBJ2-7; D may be TRBD2 (6 bases). The germline CDR1 and CDR2 sequences are LGHDT and YNNKEL (reference sequence). The CDR3 sequence is 14 residues long. CDR3 in DNA: TGTACCAGCAGCCAAGAGCGGAGGGTGGGGGAGCAGTACGTC. It specifies CTSSQERRVGEQYV.

This clonotype was recorded many times. The genes are TRBV10-3 and TRBJ2-1; 10 bases are shared with TRBD2. The CDR3 consists of 19 residues. V dropped 0 bases and J dropped 0; count of bases not matched to a gene: 8. Germline assignment: CDR1 ENHRY and CDR2 SYGVKD. The CDR3 spells CAISESGSGGPSSYNEQFF. In nucleotides, the CDR3 is TGTGCCATCAGTGAGTCAGGTAGCGGGGGGCCTAGCTCCTACAATGAGCAGTTCTTC.

V and J are TRBV29-1 and TRBJ1-2; no clear D. Germline loops: CDR1 SQVTM, CDR2 ANQGSEA. The CDR3 runs to 11 residues. The V end lost 2 bases, the J end lost 7 bases, and 8 bases lay between the germline ends. The CDR3 region has the DNA TGCAGCGTTGAATGGTCGTCTGGCTACACCTTC. As protein: CSVEWSSGYTF.

This clonotype occurred many times. The J gene is TRBJ2-6, the V gene TRBV14, with 10 nucleotides matching TRBD2. Germline V gene sequence: CDR1 SGHDN, CDR2 FVKESK. The CDR3 has 19 amino acids. V lost 4 bases, J lost 0 bases, and 9 bases stayed unmatched. As DNA, the CDR3 is TGTGCCAGCAGCCCCGCCGGAGCGGGGGGGAGCTCTGGGGCCAACGTCCTGACTTTC. It codes for CASSPAGAGGSSGANVLTF. Filled out from reference TRBV14 and TRBJ2-6, the complete variable domain reads EAGVTQFPSHSVIEKGQTVTLRCDPISGHDNLYWYRRVMGKEIKFLLHFVKESKQDESGMPNNRFLAERTGGTYSTLKVQPAELEDSGVYFCASSPAGAGGSSGANVLTFGAGSRLTVL.

This clonotype was picked up many times. The chain is built from TRBV5-6 and TRBJ1-4; 7 bases agree with TRBD1. The length of the CDR3 is 15 residues. Trimming took 3 bases from V and 4 from J; bases not matched to a gene: 6. CDR1 is SGHDT and CDR2 is YYEEEE in the germline V gene. The CDR3 sequence: CASSWGTDYNEKLFF. In nucleotides, the CDR3 is TGTGCCAGCAGCTGGGGGACAGATTATAATGAAAAACTGTTTTTT.

This chain connects TRBV24-1 to TRBJ2-7; possibly TRBD2 for D (6 bases). Looked up from germline, CDR1 is KGHDR and CDR2 is SFDVKD. This CDR3 is 16 amino acids long. V was clipped by 1 base and J by 7 bases, with 19 bases between them. The CDR3 coding sequence is TGTGCCACCAGTGATTTTGCGGGGAACTCCTACAATGAGCAGTACGTC. Translation gives CATSDFAGNSYNEQYV.

This chain joins TRBV10-2 and TRBJ2-1, with 11 bases fitting TRBD2. Germline trimming cut 5 bases from V and 7 bases from J; bases unmatched to any gene: 4. CDR3 length: 14 residues. Germline values: CDR1 WSHSY, CDR2 SAAADI. CDR3 nucleotide sequence: TGCGCCAGCAGTCTAGCGGGGGGAAGGAATGAGCAGTTCTTC. It yields the protein CASSLAGGRNEQFF.

This clonotype has a count of ten or more. The V gene is TRBV12-3 or TRBV12-4, the J gene TRBJ1-4; D possibly corresponds to TRBD1 (6 bases). Deletions cut 5 bases from V and 7 bases from J, with 17 bases between. The CDR3 totals 15 residues. CDR3 sequence: CASSPQEGGGEKLFF. Here the CDR3 DNA reads TGTGCCAGCAGTCCCCAAGAAGGGGGGGGTGAAAAACTGTTTTTT.

This clonotype has ten or more counts. The chain uses TRBV12-3 or TRBV12-4 and TRBJ1-5; TRBD1 aligns across 7 bases. The CDR3 has 14 residues. V lost 6 bases to trimming and J lost 7 bases; unmatched junction nucleotides: 9. The CDR3 sequence: CASSRDSVVQPQHF. The DNA for the CDR3 is TGTGCCAGCAGCCGGGACAGCGTAGTACAGCCCCAGCATTTT.

This clonotype occurred many times. The chain has TRBV13 and TRBJ2-7; D might be TRBD1 (6 bases). Germline V gene sequence: CDR1 PRHDT, CDR2 FYEKMQ (reference sequence). With 0 bases removed from V and 3 bases from J, the gap between germline ends came to 9 bases. CDR3 length: 14 amino acids. CDR3 in amino acids: CASSLGEGGYEQYF. CDR3 in DNA: TGTGCCAGCAGCTTAGGCGAAGGGGGCTACGAGCAGTACTTC.

This chain connects TRBV7-8 to TRBJ2-7; no reliable D call. The germline V and J ends were trimmed by 2 bases and 0 bases, with 8 bases remaining between them. This CDR3 has 14 residues. Germline V gene lookup returns CDR1 SGHVS and CDR2 FQNEAQ. The CDR3 loop reads CASSLYVSSYEQYF. The CDR3 bases are TGTGCCAGCAGCTTATACGTGAGCTCCTACGAGCAGTACTTC.

This clonotype has a handful of counts. The chain combines TRBV5-4 with TRBJ1-2, with D perhaps TRBD1 (6 bases). Germline V gene lookup returns CDR1 SGHNT and CDR2 YYREEE (reference sequence). V lost 4 bases, J lost 4 bases, and 14 bases lay in between. This CDR3 has 14 residues. CDR3 sequence reads: CASSEAGALYGYTF. Here the CDR3 DNA reads TGTGCCAGCAGCGAGGCAGGGGCGCTCTATGGCTACACCTTC.

This chain uses TRBV5-1 with TRBJ2-1; 15 nucleotides line up with TRBD2. Germline assignment: CDR1 SGHRS and CDR2 YFSETQ. The CDR3 consists of 17 residues. V was clipped by 3 bases and J by 9 bases; unmatched bases: 10. CDR3 region: CASSSPGTSGGLSEQFF. DNA of the CDR3: TGCGCCAGCAGCTCGCCCGGGACTAGCGGGGGGCTGAGTGAGCAGTTCTTC.

This clonotype was seen many times. The J gene is TRBJ2-6, the V gene TRBV12-3 or TRBV12-4; no clear D gene. The CDR3 is 17 residues long. The V and J ends lost 1 base and 0 bases respectively, with 10 bases between them. The CDR3 bases are TGTGCCAGCAGTTTAGGGCATCCCGGCTCTGGGGCCAACGTCCTGACTTTC. Translated: CASSLGHPGSGANVLTF.

This clonotype showed up many times. The chain couples TRBV7-8 to TRBJ1-1; tentative D call: TRBD1 (5 bases). From germline, CDR1 is SGHVS and CDR2 FQNEAQ. The V end was cut by 1 base, the J end by 3 bases, with 9 bases between. The CDR3 sequence is 14 residues long. The CDR3 region is CASSLGGDYTEAFF. The CDR3 region has the DNA TGTGCCAGCAGCTTAGGAGGGGATTACACTGAAGCTTTCTTT.

With respect to this clonotype: This could be a read error, since a much larger clone is one nucleotide away. The CDR3 end shows no conserved phenylalanine or tryptophan, and so a read error is likely. The rearrangement uses TRBV4-2 and TRBJ2-4, with D uncertain. The germline CDR1 and CDR2 sequences are LGHNA and YNFKEQ. V was trimmed by 0 bases and J by 0 bases, leaving 12 bases between them. CDR3 length: 17 residues. CDR3 amino acids: CASSQDLALLAKNIQYL. The CDR3 DNA is TGTGCCAGCAGCCAAGATTTGGCACTTCTAGCCAAAAACATTCAGTACCTC.

V usage is TRBV2 and J usage is TRBJ1-2; 7 bases align to TRBD1. The germline V gene encodes CDR1 SNHLY and CDR2 FYNNEI. The CDR3 has 12 residues. V lost 7 bases and J lost 4; bases outside the gene matches: 3. In DNA form, the CDR3 reads TGTGCCAGCAAGGGGACAGCCTATGGCTACACCTTC. Protein product: CASKGTAYGYTF.

About this clonotype itself: A much more abundant neighbour one base away suggests this may be a read error. The chain combines TRBV6-1 with TRBJ2-2; tentatively, D is TRBD2 (7 bases). The germline CDR1 and CDR2 sequences are MNHNS and SASEGT. V lost 8 bases to trimming and J lost 10 bases, with 20 bases between them. This CDR3 contains 14 residues. The chain's CDR3 is CASLGGRYLAELFF. As DNA, the CDR3 is TGTGCCAGCTTGGGGGGGCGGTACCTGGCGGAGCTGTTTTTT.

The chain uses TRBV9 and TRBJ2-1; 9 nucleotides line up with TRBD2. V shed 7 bases, J shed 6 bases, and the junction held 5 bases outside the gene matches. CDR1 SGDLS and CDR2 YYNGEE come from the germline V gene. CDR3 length equals 13 residues. CDR3 in DNA: TGTGCCAGCCTTAGCGGGGGTCGCAATGAGCAGTTCTTC. This gives the protein CASLSGGRNEQFF.

This clonotype was recorded a few times. J is TRBJ2-7 and V is TRBV29-1; D may be TRBD1 (5 bases). CDR1 SQVTM and CDR2 ANQGSEA come from the germline V gene. The CDR3 sequence is 13 residues long. V lost 7 bases, J lost 3 bases, and 16 bases lay in between. CDR3 nucleotides: TGCAGCGCCCAAGCCCGCAGGGACTACGAGCAGTACTTC. Protein product: CSAQARRDYEQYF.

This clonotype was counted many times. CDR3 bases: TGTGCCAGCAGCCCCGGCCCAGGGATGGGTCAGCCCCAGCATTTT. Translated, it gives CASSPGPGMGQPQHF. The gene calls are TRBV9 and TRBJ1-5; D might be TRBD1 (5 bases). The germline gives CDR1 SGDLS, CDR2 YYNGEE. V was trimmed by 4 bases and J by 6 bases, leaving 17 bases between them. There are 15 residues in the CDR3.

This clonotype is medium-sized within its sample. This chain joins TRBV19 and TRBJ1-1; D is uncertain. CDR1 LNHDA and CDR2 SQIVND come from the germline V gene (reference sequence). Deletions cut 4 bases from V and 7 bases from J, with 10 bases between. The CDR3 covers 12 residues. This chain's CDR3 is CASSTGHDEAFF. The CDR3 DNA reads as TGTGCCAGTAGTACGGGCCACGATGAAGCTTTCTTT.

The rearrangement uses TRBV10-3 and TRBJ1-4; the D gene is possibly TRBD1 (5 bases). Germline CDR1 is ENHRY and CDR2 is SYGVKD. V was shortened by 10 bases and J by 5 bases, with 20 bases between the two germline ends. The CDR3 has 15 residues. The CDR3: CASRTGGYSNEKLFF. CDR3 in DNA: TGTGCCAGCAGAACTGGGGGATACTCAAATGAAAAACTGTTTTTT.